This TCR beta chain was identified during a study of CD8 T cells in Susac syndrome. Sequencing of TCR beta covered CD8+ and CD4+ T cells obtained from blood. In the multiple sclerosis control group, patients were treatment-naive and had stable or active relapsing-remitting disease. The germline V and J ends were trimmed by 3 bases and 0 bases, with 18 bases remaining between them. Germline assignment: CDR1 MDHEN and CDR2 SYDVKM. The CDR3 runs to 18 residues. Random hexamers were used to reverse transcribe an amount of roughly 0.45 to 1 ug RNA. The immunoSEQ assay covered 54 Vbeta and 13 Jbeta segments for CDR3. TCRdb itself ran the immunoSEQ multiplex PCR reads through MiXCR, one entry per CDR3 protein. Here the sample spans 210,000 or so distinct CDR3 sequences, roughly nine tenths being singletons.

This chain uses TRBV28 with TRBJ2-1; D may be TRBD2 (7 bases). Sequencing was performed on CD8+ T cells from PBMCs. The sequence came from a human donor with multiple sclerosis. The CDR3 here is CASSLAGAVQSSYNEQFF. CDR3 nucleotides: TGTGCCAGCAGTTTGGCGGGGGCCGTCCAAAGCTCCTACAATGAGCAGTTCTTC.